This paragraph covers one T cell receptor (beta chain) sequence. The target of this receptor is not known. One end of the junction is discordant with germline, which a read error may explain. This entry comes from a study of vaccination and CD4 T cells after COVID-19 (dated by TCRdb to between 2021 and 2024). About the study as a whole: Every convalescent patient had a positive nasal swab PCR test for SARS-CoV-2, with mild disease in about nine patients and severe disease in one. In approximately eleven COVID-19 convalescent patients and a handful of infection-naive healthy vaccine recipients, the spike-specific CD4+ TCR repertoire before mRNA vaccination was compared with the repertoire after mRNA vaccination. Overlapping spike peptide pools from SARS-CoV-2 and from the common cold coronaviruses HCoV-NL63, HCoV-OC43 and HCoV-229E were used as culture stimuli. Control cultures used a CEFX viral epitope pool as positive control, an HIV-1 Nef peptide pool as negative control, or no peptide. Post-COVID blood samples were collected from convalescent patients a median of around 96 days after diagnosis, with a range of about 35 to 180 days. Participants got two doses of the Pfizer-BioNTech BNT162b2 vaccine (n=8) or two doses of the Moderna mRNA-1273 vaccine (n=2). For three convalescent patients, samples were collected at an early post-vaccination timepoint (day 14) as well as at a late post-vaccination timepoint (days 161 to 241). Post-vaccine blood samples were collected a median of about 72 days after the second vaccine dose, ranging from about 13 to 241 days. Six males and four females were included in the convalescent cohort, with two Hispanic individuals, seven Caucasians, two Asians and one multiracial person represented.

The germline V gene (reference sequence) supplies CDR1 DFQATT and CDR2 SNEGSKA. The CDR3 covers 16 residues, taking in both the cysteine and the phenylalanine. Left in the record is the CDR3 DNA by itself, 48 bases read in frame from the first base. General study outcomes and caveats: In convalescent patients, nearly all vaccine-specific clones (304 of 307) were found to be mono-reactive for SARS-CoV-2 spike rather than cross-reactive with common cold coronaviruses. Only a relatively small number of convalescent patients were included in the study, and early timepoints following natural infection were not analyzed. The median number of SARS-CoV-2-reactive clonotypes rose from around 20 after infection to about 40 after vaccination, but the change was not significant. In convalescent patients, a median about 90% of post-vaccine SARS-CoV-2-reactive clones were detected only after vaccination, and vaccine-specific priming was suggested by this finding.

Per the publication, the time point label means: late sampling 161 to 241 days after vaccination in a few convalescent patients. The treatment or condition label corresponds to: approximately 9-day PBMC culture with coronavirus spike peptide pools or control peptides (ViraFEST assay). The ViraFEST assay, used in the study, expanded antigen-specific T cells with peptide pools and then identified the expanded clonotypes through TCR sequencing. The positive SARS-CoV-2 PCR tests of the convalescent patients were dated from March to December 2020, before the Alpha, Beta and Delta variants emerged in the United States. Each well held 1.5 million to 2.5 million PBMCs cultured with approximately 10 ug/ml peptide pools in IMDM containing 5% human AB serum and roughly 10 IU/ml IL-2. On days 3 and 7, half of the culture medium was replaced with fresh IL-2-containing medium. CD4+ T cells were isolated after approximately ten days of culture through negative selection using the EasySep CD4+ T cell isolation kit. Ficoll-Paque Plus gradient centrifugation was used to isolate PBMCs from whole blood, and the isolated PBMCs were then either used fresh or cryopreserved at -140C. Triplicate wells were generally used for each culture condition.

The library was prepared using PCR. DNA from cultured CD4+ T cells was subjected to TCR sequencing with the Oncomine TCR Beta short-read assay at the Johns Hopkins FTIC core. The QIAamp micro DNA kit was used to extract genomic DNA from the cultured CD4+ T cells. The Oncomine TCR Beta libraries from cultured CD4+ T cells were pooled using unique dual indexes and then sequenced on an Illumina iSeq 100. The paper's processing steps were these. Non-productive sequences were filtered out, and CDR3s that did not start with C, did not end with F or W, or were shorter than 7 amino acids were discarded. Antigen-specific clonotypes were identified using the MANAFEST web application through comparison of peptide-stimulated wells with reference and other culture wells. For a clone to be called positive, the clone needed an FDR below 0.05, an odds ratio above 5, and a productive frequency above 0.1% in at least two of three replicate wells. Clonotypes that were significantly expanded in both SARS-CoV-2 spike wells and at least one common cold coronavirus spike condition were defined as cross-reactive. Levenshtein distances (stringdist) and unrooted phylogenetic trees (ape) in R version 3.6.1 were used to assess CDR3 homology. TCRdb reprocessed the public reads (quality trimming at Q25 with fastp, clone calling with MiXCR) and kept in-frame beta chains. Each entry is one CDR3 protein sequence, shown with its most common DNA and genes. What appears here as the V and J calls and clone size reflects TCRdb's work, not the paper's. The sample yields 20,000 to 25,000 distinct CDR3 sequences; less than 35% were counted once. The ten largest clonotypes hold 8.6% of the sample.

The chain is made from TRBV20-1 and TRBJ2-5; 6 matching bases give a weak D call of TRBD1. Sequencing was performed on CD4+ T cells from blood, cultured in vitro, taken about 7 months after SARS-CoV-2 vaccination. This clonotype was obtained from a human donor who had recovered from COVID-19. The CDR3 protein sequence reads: CGAGLGSGQYQETQYF. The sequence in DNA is TGCGGTGCCGGGTTGGGCAGCGGACAGTACCAAGAGACCCAGTACTTC.